This record concerns one T cell receptor (beta chain) sequence. Sequenced by immunoSEQ multiplex PCR; TCRdb stores in-frame clones only, minus some. The data hold approximately 200,000 clones, with 94% observed a single time. These data originate in a study of T cell responses to AZD1222 COVID-19 vaccine. The V and J ends lost 5 bases and 8 bases respectively, with 13 bases between them. Germline assignment: CDR1 SGHNT and CDR2 YENEEA. This CDR3 spans 13 amino acids. This receptor was taken from an adult in good health. The rearrangement uses TRBV11-3 and TRBJ2-1, with D possibly matching TRBD2 (6 bases). Sample: peripheral blood, taken on day 0 of AZD1222 vaccination. CDR3 residues: CASSGTLVDEQFF. The DNA for the CDR3 is TGTGCCAGCAGCGGGACTCTAGTCGATGAGCAGTTCTTC.